This TCR beta chain was sequenced during a study of regulatory T cells in long-lasting Graves disease. On this clonotype: Its target is not known. The conserved phenylalanine or tryptophan normally closing the CDR3 is absent here, so this likely arose from a read error.

Indicated time point: persistent/refractory GD, antithyroid drugs over 5 years with positive TRAb. Researchers made the TCR library from RNA that was extracted from PBMCs. Study results and caveats: The researchers studied only peripheral blood, not thyroid tissue. Newly diagnosed Graves' patients exceeded persistent ones in TCR diversity. Results may be inaccurate due to the small sample size.

V was pared by 0 bases and J by 2 bases, with 10 bases between. Germline V lookup: CDR1 LGHNA, CDR2 YSLEER. This CDR3 spans 15 amino acids. Arm-PCR with iRepertoire HTBI primers amplified the CDR3 regions for these TCR beta libraries. MiXCR, run by TCRdb on the multiplex PCR reads, gives a single entry per CDR3 protein. The repertoire holds roughly 500,000 distinct CDR3 sequences, roughly a fifth seen once, with roughly 7.7% in the top ten. The V call is TRBV4-3, the J call TRBJ1-1; no firm D call. The receptor was derived from a female donor with Graves disease. The input for sequencing was peripheral blood mononuclear cells (PBMCs), taken when the disease was refractory, from a patient treated with antithyroid drugs. The CDR3 loop is CASSQDWAGNTEAFL. The CDR3 nucleotides are TGCGCCAGCAGCCAAGATTGGGCGGGAAACACTGAAGCTTTCCTT.